The 3 T cell receptor beta chains given below trace back to one sample, sequenced in a study of blood T cell repertoires in COVID-19. Data came from immunoSEQ multiplex PCR; TCRdb stores just in-frame clones and leaves some out. Among about 230,000 clones listed, roughly 89% were seen once. Material: PBMCs or T cells enriched from blood (not recorded which). The receptors shown here come from a woman aged 30 to 39 with acute COVID-19.

The gene calls are TRBV5-8 and TRBJ2-5, with TRBD1 matching over 9 bases. The length of the CDR3 is 13 residues. CDR1 and CDR2 from the germline V gene are SGHTS and YDEGEE. Germline trimming cut 4 bases from V and 5 bases from J; bases unmatched to any gene: 3. The CDR3 DNA is TGTGCCAGCAGCATACAGGGGGCTGAGACCCAGTACTTC. It is translated as CASSIQGAETQYF.

This clone was seen just once. The gene calls are TRBV19 and TRBJ1-2, with 8 bases lining up with TRBD1. The length of the CDR3 is 15 residues. Trimming cost V 5 bases and J 4 bases; bases outside gene matches: 9. The germline V gene encodes CDR1 LNHDA and CDR2 SQIVND (reference sequence). The CDR3: CASSSGQGASYGYTF. Here the CDR3 DNA reads TGTGCCAGTAGTTCTGGACAGGGCGCAAGCTATGGCTACACCTTC.

V gene TRBV7-8 combines with J gene TRBJ1-4, with 7 bases aligning to TRBD1. Germline CDR1 SGHVS, CDR2 FQNEAQ. CDR3 size: 15 residues. With V trimmed by 5 bases and J by 1 base, 4 bases remained unmatched. The CDR3 loop is CASSTWDRTNEKLFF. CDR3 nucleotides: TGTGCCAGCAGCACCTGGGACAGAACTAATGAAAAACTGTTTTTT.